The 14 T cell receptor beta chains given below trace back to one sample, sequenced in a study of early T cells in non-severe SARS-CoV-2 infection. TCRdb re-derived calls from the 5' RACE reads in MiXCR, one entry per CDR3 protein. The table records about 50,000 distinct CDR3 sequences, about 10% of them present only once. The sample taken for sequencing was whole blood. The receptors shown here come from an adult who was a healthcare worker with PCR-confirmed SARS-CoV-2 infection or an uninfected control (not recorded which).

This clonotype was counted at least ten times. V and J are TRBV7-2 and TRBJ2-3, with D unresolved. Germline V gene data show CDR1 as SGHTA and CDR2 as FQGNSA. The CDR3 consists of 12 residues. Trimming shortened V by 4 bases and J by 1 base, and 3 bases separated the two germline ends. DNA of the CDR3: TGTGCCAGCAGCTCCCGCACAGATACGCAGTATTTT. This codes for CASSSRTDTQYF.

Many counts were recorded for this clonotype. This chain connects TRBV12-3 or TRBV12-4 to TRBJ2-4, with TRBD2 matching 7 bases. The CDR3 runs to 14 residues. Unmatched junction bases numbered 3, after V lost 6 bases and J lost 1 base. The CDR3 loop is CASSREGAKNIQYF. The CDR3, as DNA: TGTGCCAGCAGCAGGGAGGGTGCCAAAAACATTCAGTACTTC.

The chain couples TRBV30 to TRBJ2-3; 9 bases map to TRBD2. The CDR3 loop spans 15 amino acids. V shed 2 bases, J shed 4 bases, and the junction held 7 bases outside the gene matches. The germline gives CDR1 GTSNPN, CDR2 SVGIG (reference sequence). CDR3 sequence: CAWSTLAGKADTQYF. Here the CDR3 DNA reads TGTGCCTGGAGTACCCTAGCGGGGAAGGCAGATACGCAGTATTTT.

This clonotype was seen a few times. The rearrangement joins TRBV20-1 to TRBJ2-7, with D possibly called TRBD1 or TRBD2 (5 bases each). The CDR3 length is 15 residues. Germline V CDR1 and CDR2: DFQATT, SNEGSKA (reference sequence). Trimming stripped 0 bases from V and 3 bases from J, with 15 bases between. The CDR3, as DNA: TGCAGTGCTAGAGACCTACCCCGGGGCAGCTACGAGCAGTACTTC. Amino acids: CSARDLPRGSYEQYF.

This clonotype has a count of ten or more. The rearrangement links TRBV11-1 to TRBJ2-1, with 15 positions matching TRBD2. The germline V gene has CDR1 SGHAT and CDR2 FQDESV (reference sequence). The CDR3 has 15 amino acids. V shed 10 bases and J 7 bases; nucleotides not matched to a gene: 8. CDR3 sequence: CATTVGLAGGNEQFF. The CDR3 nucleotides read TGTGCCACCACCGTAGGACTAGCGGGAGGGAATGAGCAGTTCTTC.

The chain recombines TRBV6-1 with TRBJ2-3; D unresolved. V was pared by 0 bases and J by 4 bases, with 8 bases between. The CDR3 runs to 14 residues. The germline V gene encodes CDR1 MNHNS and CDR2 SASEGT. CDR3 sequence reads: CASSEAPWADTQYF. CDR3 nucleotides: TGTGCCAGCAGTGAAGCCCCTTGGGCAGATACGCAGTATTTT.

The CDR3 coding sequence is TGTGCCAGCAGCTTAGCGATCAATACCTACAATGAGCAGTTCTTC. It codes for CASSLAINTYNEQFF. V is TRBV11-1 and J is TRBJ2-1; D gene ambiguous. The CDR3 extends over 15 amino acids. In germline, CDR1 is SGHAT, CDR2 FQDESV (reference sequence). V lost 0 bases and J lost 2, with 8 bases in between.

The V and J genes are TRBV7-2 and TRBJ2-7, with TRBD1 matching 8 bases. V gave up 5 bases and J gave up 2 bases; unmatched junction bases: 5. Germline V CDR1 and CDR2: SGHTA, FQGNSA. This CDR3 contains 14 residues. The CDR3 reads CASSAPGGTYEQYF. DNA of the CDR3: TGTGCCAGCAGCGCGCCAGGGGGCACCTACGAGCAGTACTTC.

This clonotype was seen a few times. The J gene is TRBJ1-1, the V gene TRBV5-6; D gene ambiguous. With 1 base removed from V and 4 bases from J, the gap between germline ends came to 2 bases. CDR1 and CDR2 (germline): SGHDT, YYEEEE. The CDR3 consists of 11 residues. CDR3 region: CASSLTTEAFF. The CDR3, as DNA: TGTGCCAGCAGCTTGACCACTGAAGCTTTCTTT.

This clonotype has only a few counts. This sequence joins TRBV4-3 and TRBJ1-2, with 7 bases aligning to TRBD1. The CDR3 has 13 residues. Germline CDR1 reads LGHNA; CDR2 reads YSLEER. With V trimmed by 4 bases and J by 4 bases, 3 bases remained unmatched. The CDR3 loop reads CASSPGQAYGYTF. The DNA of the CDR3 is TGCGCCAGCAGCCCAGGACAGGCCTATGGCTACACCTTC.

This clonotype was counted a few times. The chain is built from TRBV3-1 and TRBJ2-1, with D possibly called TRBD1 or TRBD2 (5 bases each). With 0 bases removed from V and 9 bases from J, the gap between germline ends came to 9 bases. Germline CDR1 and CDR2: LGHDT and YNNKEL (reference sequence). The length of the CDR3 is 13 residues. CDR3 protein: CASSQDKGTEQFF. In nucleotides, the CDR3 is TGTGCCAGCAGCCAAGATAAGGGGACTGAGCAGTTCTTC.

This clonotype turned up a few times. The chain recombines TRBV3-1 with TRBJ1-1, with 10 bases aligning to TRBD1. CDR1 LGHDT and CDR2 YNNKEL come from the germline V gene (reference sequence). V trimming: 8 bases; J trimming: 10 bases; junction bases outside the gene matches: 4. The CDR3 loop spans 11 amino acids. The CDR3 sequence is CASQDRGPAFF. In DNA, the CDR3 is TGTGCCAGCCAAGACAGGGGGCCAGCTTTCTTT.

Ten or more counts support this clonotype. The chain employs TRBV27 and TRBJ2-7; D gene ambiguous. V lost 6 bases and J 9 bases, leaving 15 bases between the germline ends. The CDR3 spans 12 residues. Germline values: CDR1 MNHEY, CDR2 SMNVEV (reference sequence). CDR3: CASSPNARGQYF. The CDR3 nucleotides are TGTGCCAGCAGCCCTAATGCGCGCGGGCAGTACTTC.

This clonotype was found many times. This rearrangement joins TRBV6-5 to TRBJ2-7, with 12 nucleotides matching TRBD2. Germline trimming cut 10 bases from V and 4 bases from J; bases unmatched to any gene: 5. CDR1 and CDR2 (germline): MNHEY, SVGAGI. The CDR3 covers 13 residues. The CDR3 loop is CATLGTSGYEQYF. CDR3 bases: TGTGCCACCCTCGGGACTAGCGGGTACGAGCAGTACTTC.